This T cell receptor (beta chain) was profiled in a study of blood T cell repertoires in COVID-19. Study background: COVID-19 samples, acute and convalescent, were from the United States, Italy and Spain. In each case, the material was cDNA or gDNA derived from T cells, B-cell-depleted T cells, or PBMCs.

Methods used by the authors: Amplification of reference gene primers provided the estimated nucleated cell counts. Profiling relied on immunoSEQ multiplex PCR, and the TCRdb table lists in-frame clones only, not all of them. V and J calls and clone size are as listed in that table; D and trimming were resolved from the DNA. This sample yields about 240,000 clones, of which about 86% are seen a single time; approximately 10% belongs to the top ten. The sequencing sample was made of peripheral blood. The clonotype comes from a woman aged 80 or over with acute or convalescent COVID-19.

CDR3 protein: CASGLVGGRNQPQHF. The CDR3 DNA sequence: TGTGCTAGTGGTTTGGTAGGGGGAAGGAATCAGCCCCAGCATTTT. V and J are TRBV12-5 and TRBJ1-5; weak D call: TRBD1 (6 bases). CDR1 and CDR2 (germline): LGHNT, FRNRAP. The CDR3 covers 15 residues. The V end lost 0 bases, the J end lost 4 bases, and 10 bases lay between the germline ends. Full variable domain (remainder filled in from reference TRBV12-5 and TRBJ1-5): DARVTQTPRHKVTEMGQEVTMRCQPILGHNTVFWYRQTMMQGLELLAYFRNRAPLDDSGMPKDRFSAEMPDATLATLKIQPSEPRDSAVYFCASGLVGGRNQPQHFGDGTRLSIL.